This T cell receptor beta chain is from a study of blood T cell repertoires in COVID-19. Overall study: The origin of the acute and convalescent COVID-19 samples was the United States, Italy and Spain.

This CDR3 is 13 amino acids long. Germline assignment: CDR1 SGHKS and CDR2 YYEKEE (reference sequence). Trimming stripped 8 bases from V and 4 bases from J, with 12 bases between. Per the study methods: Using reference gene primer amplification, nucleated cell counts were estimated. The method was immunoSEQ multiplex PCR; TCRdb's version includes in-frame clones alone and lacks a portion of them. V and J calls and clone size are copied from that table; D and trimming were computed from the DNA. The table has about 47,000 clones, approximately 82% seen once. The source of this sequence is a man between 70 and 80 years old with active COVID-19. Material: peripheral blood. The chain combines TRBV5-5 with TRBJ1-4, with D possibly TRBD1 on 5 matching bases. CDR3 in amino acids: CARDRDFNEKLFF. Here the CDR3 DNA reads TGTGCCAGGGACCGGGACTTTAATGAAAAACTGTTTTTT. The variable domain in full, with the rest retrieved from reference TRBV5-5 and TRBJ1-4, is DAGVTQSPTHLIKTRGQQVTLRCSPISGHKSVSWYQQVLGQGPQFIFQYYEKEERGRGNFPDRFSARQFPNYSSELNVNALLLGDSALYLCARDRDFNEKLFFGSGTQLSVL.